This T cell receptor beta chain comes out of a study of T cell responses to AZD1222 COVID-19 vaccine. Germline CDR1 SGHNT, CDR2 YENEEA. V was shortened by 4 bases and J by 5 bases, with 20 bases between the two germline ends. This CDR3 is 16 amino acids long. Generated by immunoSEQ multiplex PCR, the TCRdb table keeps only in-frame clones and is missing some. The table includes more than 120,000 clones, roughly nine tenths detected once. Sequenced material: peripheral blood, taken 28 days after the second AZD1222 dose. This TCR was recovered from an adult who received the AZD1222 COVID-19 vaccine. The chain carries TRBV11-3 and TRBJ1-2; no clear D. The CDR3 sequence: CASSSEWGLGGYGYTF. CDR3 sequence (DNA): TGTGCCAGCAGCTCAGAGTGGGGATTAGGAGGATATGGCTACACCTTC. Full variable domain (missing parts from reference TRBV11-3 and TRBJ1-2): EAGVVQSPRYKIIEKKQPVAFWCNPISGHNTLYWYLQNLGQGPELLIRYENEEAVDDSQLPKDRFSAERLKGVDSTLKIQPAELGDSAVYLCASSSEWGLGGYGYTFGSGTRLTVV.